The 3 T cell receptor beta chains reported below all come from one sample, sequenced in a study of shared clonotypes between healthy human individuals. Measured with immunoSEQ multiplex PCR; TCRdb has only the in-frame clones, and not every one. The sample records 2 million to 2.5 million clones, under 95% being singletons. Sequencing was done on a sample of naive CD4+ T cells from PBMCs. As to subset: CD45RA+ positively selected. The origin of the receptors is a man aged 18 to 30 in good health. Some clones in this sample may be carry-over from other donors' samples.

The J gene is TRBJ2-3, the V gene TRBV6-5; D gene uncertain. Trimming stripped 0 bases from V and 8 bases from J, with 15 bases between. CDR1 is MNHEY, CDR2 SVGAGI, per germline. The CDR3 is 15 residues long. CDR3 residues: CASSYSFVFGGTQYF. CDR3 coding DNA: TGTGCCAGCAGTTACTCGTTTGTATTTGGCGGTACGCAGTATTTT.

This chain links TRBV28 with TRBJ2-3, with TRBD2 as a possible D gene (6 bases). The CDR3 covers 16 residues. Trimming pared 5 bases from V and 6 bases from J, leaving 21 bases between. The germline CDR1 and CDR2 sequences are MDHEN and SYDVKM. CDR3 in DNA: TGTGCCAGCAGTGAAACTGTTTCGGGAGTTGTGGATACGCAGTATTTT. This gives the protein CASSETVSGVVDTQYF.

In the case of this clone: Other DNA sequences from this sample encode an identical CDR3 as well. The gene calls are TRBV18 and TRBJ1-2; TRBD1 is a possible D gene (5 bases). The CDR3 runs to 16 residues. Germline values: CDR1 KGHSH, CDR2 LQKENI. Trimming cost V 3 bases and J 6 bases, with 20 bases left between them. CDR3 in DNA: TGTGCCAGCTCACCGGGGCCGGAAGGTCAACGGGATGGCTACACCTTC. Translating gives CASSPGPEGQRDGYTF. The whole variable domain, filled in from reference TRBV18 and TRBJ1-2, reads NAGVMQNPRHLVRRRGQEARLRCSPMKGHSHVYWYRQLPEEGLKFMVYLQKENIIDESGMPKERFSAEFPKEGPSILRIQQVVRGDSAAYFCASSPGPEGQRDGYTFGSGTRLTVV.